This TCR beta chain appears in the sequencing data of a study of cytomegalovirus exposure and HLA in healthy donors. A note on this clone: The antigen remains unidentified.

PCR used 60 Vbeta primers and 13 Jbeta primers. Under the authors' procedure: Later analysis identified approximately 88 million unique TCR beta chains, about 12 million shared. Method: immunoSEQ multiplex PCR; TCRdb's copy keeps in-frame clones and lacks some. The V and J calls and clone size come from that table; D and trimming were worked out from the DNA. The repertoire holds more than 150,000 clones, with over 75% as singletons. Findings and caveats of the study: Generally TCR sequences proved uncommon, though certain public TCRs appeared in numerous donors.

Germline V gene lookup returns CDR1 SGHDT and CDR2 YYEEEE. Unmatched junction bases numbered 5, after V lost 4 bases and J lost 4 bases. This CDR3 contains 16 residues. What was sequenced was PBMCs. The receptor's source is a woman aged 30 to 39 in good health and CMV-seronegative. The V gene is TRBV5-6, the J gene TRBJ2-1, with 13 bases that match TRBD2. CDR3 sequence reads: CASSRWGLAGYNEQFF. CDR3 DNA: TGTGCCAGCAGCCGCTGGGGACTAGCGGGGTACAATGAGCAGTTCTTC.